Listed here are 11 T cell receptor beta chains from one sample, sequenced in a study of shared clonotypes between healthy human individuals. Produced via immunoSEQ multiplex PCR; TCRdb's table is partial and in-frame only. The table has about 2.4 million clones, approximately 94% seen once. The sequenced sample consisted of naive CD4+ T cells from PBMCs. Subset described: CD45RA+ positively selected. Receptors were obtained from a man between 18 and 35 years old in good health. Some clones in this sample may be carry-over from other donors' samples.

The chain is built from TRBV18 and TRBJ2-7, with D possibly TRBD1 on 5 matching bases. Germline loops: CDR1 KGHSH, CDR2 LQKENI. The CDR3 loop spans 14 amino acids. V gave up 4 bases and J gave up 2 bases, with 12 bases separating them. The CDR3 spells CASSRPAGPYEQYF. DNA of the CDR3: TGTGCCAGCTCACGACCGGCAGGGCCCTACGAGCAGTACTTC.

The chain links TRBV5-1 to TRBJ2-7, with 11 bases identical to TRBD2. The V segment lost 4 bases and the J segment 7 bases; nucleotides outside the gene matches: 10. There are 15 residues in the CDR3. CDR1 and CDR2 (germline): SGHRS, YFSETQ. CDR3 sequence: CASSLTSGSSSEQYF. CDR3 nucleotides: TGCGCCAGCAGCCTAACTAGCGGGAGTTCTTCGGAGCAGTACTTC.

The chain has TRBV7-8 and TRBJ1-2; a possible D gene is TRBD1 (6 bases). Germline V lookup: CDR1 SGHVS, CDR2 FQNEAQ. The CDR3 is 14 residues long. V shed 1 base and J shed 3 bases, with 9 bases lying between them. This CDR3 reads CASSLDRAHYGYTF. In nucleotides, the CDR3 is TGTGCCAGCAGCTTAGACAGGGCCCACTATGGCTACACCTTC.

CDR3 in amino acids: CASSLNRPRKGTDTQYF. CDR3 bases: TGTGCCAGCAGTTTAAACAGGCCCCGGAAAGGCACAGATACGCAGTATTTT. The chain combines TRBV27 with TRBJ2-3; perhaps TRBD1 as D (5 bases). In germline, CDR1 is MNHEY, CDR2 SMNVEV (reference sequence). The V gene lost 2 bases and the J gene lost 1 base, with 16 bases spanning the gap. This CDR3 has 17 amino acids.

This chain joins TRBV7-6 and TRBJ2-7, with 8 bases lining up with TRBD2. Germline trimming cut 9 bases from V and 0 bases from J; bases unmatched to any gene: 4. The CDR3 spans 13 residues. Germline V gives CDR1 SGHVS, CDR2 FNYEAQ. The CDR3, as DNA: TGTGCCAGTAGCGGGGCCCTCTCCTACGAGCAGTACTTC. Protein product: CASSGALSYEQYF.

CDR3 DNA: TGTGCCAGCAGCGTCCGGGGGGAGGAAACCCAGTACTTC. It translates to CASSVRGEETQYF. This rearrangement joins TRBV5-8 to TRBJ2-5, with TRBD2 matching over 7 bases. CDR1 SGHTS and CDR2 YDEGEE come from the germline V gene. The CDR3 has 13 residues. V dropped 4 bases and J dropped 8; count of bases not matched to a gene: 8.

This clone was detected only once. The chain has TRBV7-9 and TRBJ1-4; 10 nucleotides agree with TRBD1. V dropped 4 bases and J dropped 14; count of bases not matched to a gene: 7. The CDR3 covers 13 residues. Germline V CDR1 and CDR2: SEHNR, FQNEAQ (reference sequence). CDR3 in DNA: TGTGCCAGCAGCTCCGGGACAGGGGATACTCTGTTTTTT. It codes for CASSSGTGDTLFF.

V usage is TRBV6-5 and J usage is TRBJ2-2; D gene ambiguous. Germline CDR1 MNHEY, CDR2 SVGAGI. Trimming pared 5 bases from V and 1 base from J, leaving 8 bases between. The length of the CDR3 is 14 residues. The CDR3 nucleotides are TGTGCCAGCAGTGCGGACGGGAACACCGGGGAGCTGTTTTTT. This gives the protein CASSADGNTGELFF.

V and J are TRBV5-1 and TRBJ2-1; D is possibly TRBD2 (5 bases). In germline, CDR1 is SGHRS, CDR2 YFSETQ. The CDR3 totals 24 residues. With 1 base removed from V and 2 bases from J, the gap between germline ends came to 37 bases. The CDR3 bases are TGCGCCAGCAGCTTGTTTCCTGCTTCAGGTTTATGGGCTAGCCAAACGTTGGCCTACAATGAGCAGTTCTTC. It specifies CASSLFPASGLWASQTLAYNEQFF.

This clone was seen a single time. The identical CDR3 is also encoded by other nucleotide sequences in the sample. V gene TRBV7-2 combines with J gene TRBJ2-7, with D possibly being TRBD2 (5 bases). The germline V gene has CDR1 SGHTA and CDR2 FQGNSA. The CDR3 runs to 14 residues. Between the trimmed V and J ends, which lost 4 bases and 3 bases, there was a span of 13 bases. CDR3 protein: CASSSRAGSYEQYF. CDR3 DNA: TGTGCCAGCAGCTCGAGGGCAGGAAGCTACGAGCAGTACTTC.

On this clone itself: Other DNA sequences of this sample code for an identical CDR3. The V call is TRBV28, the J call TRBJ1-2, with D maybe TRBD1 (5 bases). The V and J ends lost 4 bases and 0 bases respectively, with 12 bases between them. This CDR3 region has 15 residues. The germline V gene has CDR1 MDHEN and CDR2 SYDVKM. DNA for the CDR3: TGTGCCAGCAGTTCCGCAGGGACCTCTAACTATGGCTACACCTTC. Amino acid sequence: CASSSAGTSNYGYTF.